Listed below are T cell receptor beta chains from one sample, sequenced in a study of blood T cell repertoires in COVID-19. Data came from immunoSEQ multiplex PCR; TCRdb stores just in-frame clones and leaves some out. This table has tens of thousands of clones, about three quarters appearing once. Sample: peripheral blood. All receptors derive from a man in his 70s with acute or convalescent COVID-19. CDR3s include the opening cysteine and the closing phenylalanine or tryptophan. The D gene is left open where the match is weak. Clone size appears in some rows only: once, few, many, or a class for an expanded clone.

j_call d_call clone_size v_call cdr3_aa cdr3_nt
TRBJ2-1 TRBD1 - TRBV7-3 CASSDRDPLDEQFF TGTGCCAGCAGTGACAGGGACCCTTTGGATGAGCAGTTCTTC
TRBJ2-1 - - TRBV14 CASSQVLGGSSYNEQFF TGTGCCAGCAGCCAAGTTCTGGGTGGGAGCTCCTACAATGAGCAGTTCTTC
TRBJ1-5 TRBD1 once TRBV5-6 CASSLGTGPNQPQHF TGTGCCAGCAGCTTGGGGACAGGGCCCAATCAGCCCCAGCATTTT
TRBJ2-1 - once TRBV27 CASRSFATYNEQFF TGTGCCAGCAGGTCTTTCGCGACCTACAATGAGCAGTTCTTC
TRBJ1-2 - - TRBV5-6 CASSRRPDRTYGYTF TGTGCCAGCAGCCGTAGGCCGGACAGAACCTATGGCTACACCTTC
TRBJ2-1 - - TRBV4-2 CASSQGGYNEQFF TGTGCCAGCAGCCAGGGGGGCTACAATGAGCAGTTCTTC
TRBJ1-4 TRBD1 once TRBV5-1 CASSQQGARGEKLFF TGCGCCAGCAGCCAACAGGGGGCGCGAGGTGAAAAACTGTTTTTT
TRBJ1-1 TRBD1 - TRBV11-3 CASSYYTDRGGGYGNTEAFF TGTGCCAGCAGCTATTATACCGACAGGGGAGGGGGTTATGGGAACACTGAAGCTTTCTTT
TRBJ2-7 - - TRBV14 CASSPSDRFYPYEQYF TGTGCCAGCAGCCCTTCGGACAGATTTTATCCCTACGAGCAGTACTTC
TRBJ1-2 - - TRBV6-1 CASSDVAALDSHYGYTF TGTGCCAGCAGTGATGTAGCAGCGTTGGACAGTCATTATGGCTACACCTTC
TRBJ1-2 - - TRBV28 CASSGGPGSYGYTF TGTGCCAGCAGTGGAGGACCGGGCTCCTATGGCTACACCTTC
TRBJ1-6 TRBD1 - TRBV14 CASSQVNRGSPLHF TGTGCCAGCAGCCAAGTAAACAGGGGTTCACCCCTCCACTTT
TRBJ1-2 - - TRBV14 CASSQNSYGYTF TGTGCCAGCAGCCAAAACAGCTATGGCTACACCTTC
TRBJ2-3 - - TRBV2 CASSKGFRAVYTDTQYF TGTGCCAGCAGTAAGGGGTTCAGGGCGGTCTACACAGATACGCAGTATTTT
TRBJ1-5 - - TRBV19 CASSTGTNYQPQHF TGTGCCAGTAGTACTGGGACAAATTATCAGCCCCAGCATTTT
TRBJ2-6 - once TRBV19 CASSMDVGTANSGANVLTF TGTGCCAGTAGTATGGACGTCGGGACTGCAAACTCTGGGGCCAACGTCCTGACTTTC
TRBJ2-1 - - TRBV19 CASSRAGSSYNEQFF TGTGCCAGTAGTAGGGCGGGGAGCTCCTACAATGAGCAGTTCTTC
TRBJ1-1 TRBD1 - TRBV7-8 CASSLQGGDTEAFF TGTGCCAGCAGCCTACAGGGGGGGGACACTGAAGCTTTCTTT
TRBJ1-3 - - TRBV3-1/TRBV3-2 CASSIRDGNTIYF TGTGCCAGCAGCATCAGGGATGGGAACACCATATATTTT
TRBJ1-5 TRBD1 - TRBV23-1 CASSQSGTVRNQPQHF TGCGCCAGCAGTCAATCGGGGACAGTACGGAATCAGCCCCAGCATTTT
TRBJ1-1 - - TRBV27 CASSLSGWNTEAFF TGTGCCAGCAGTTTATCGGGCTGGAACACTGAAGCTTTCTTT
TRBJ2-1 - - TRBV18 CASSPNNRGGEQFF TGTGCCAGCTCACCGAATAACAGGGGGGGTGAGCAGTTCTTC
TRBJ2-1 - - TRBV15 CATSRVIALNEQFF TGTGCCACCAGCAGAGTTATAGCCCTGAATGAGCAGTTCTTC
TRBJ2-6 TRBD1 - TRBV7-8 CASSPRTRYRGKDSGANVLTF TGTGCCAGCAGCCCCAGAACCCGTTACAGGGGTAAGGACTCTGGGGCCAACGTCCTGACTTTC
TRBJ1-1 - - TRBV7-2 CASSLDRFGAFF TGTGCCAGCAGCTTAGACAGGTTTGGGGCTTTCTTT
TRBJ1-6 - - TRBV28 CASSLPDTSLNSPLHF TGTGCCAGCAGTTTACCAGACACTTCTCTTAATTCACCCCTCCACTTT
TRBJ1-1 - - TRBV27 CASRLLGGATEAFF TGTGCCAGCAGGCTGCTAGGGGGGGCCACTGAAGCTTTCTTT
TRBJ2-1 - - TRBV20-1 CSASKAGMISYNEQFF TGCAGTGCTAGTAAGGCGGGGATGATCTCCTACAATGAGCAGTTCTTC
TRBJ2-4 TRBD2 - TRBV28 CASSLRGVGGNIQYF TGTGCCAGCAGTTTACGAGGGGTGGGAGGGAACATTCAGTACTTC
TRBJ2-1 TRBD2 once TRBV29-1 CSVESGGSYNEQFF TGCAGCGTTGAAAGCGGGGGCTCCTACAATGAGCAGTTCTTC
TRBJ1-1 - - TRBV28 CASRSGHSEAFF TGTGCCAGCAGGTCCGGACATTCTGAAGCTTTCTTT